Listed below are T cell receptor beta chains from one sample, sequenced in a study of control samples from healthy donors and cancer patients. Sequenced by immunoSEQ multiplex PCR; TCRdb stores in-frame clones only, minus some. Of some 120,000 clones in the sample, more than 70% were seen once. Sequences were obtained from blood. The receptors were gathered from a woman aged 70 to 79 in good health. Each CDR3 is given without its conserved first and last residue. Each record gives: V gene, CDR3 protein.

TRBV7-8,ASSSGQQYGYT
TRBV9,ASSELAGPLWEQF
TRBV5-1,ASTLEYFHNEQF
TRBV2,ASSEGGIGNHEQY
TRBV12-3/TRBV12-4,ASSSLGVYAQY
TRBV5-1,ASSLSPKAGVQETQY
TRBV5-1,ASSFGDQNTEAF
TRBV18,ASSRGIASYNEQF
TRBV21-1,ASSTRTEGPSNYGYT
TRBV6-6,ASSQGGVGTEAF
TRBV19,ASSTAGQLNSPLH